This TCR beta chain was retrieved from a study of human T cells and chemical hapten exposure. Original handling: Sample-level TCR yields exhibited a median of around 100,000, with a range of roughly 23,224 to 750,000. TCRdb re-called the 5' RACE reads through MiXCR, storing one row per CDR3 protein. For this entry, the V and J calls and clone size follow TCRdb and not the study's own pipeline. The table shows 100,000 to 120,000 distinct CDR3 sequences, with approximately 20% occurring only once. There are a few counts of this clonotype. Antigen unknown. The V and J ends lost 9 bases and 2 bases respectively, with 14 bases between them. The CDR3 loop spans 14 amino acids. Germline V lookup: CDR1 KGHDR, CDR2 SFDVKD. Whole blood, unfractionated, served as the material for total RNA extraction. Study results and caveats: TCRs whose frequency exceeded 1 in 1000 remained the same following DPC sensitization.

The receptor was derived from a human donor in good health. The chain employs TRBV24-1 and TRBJ2-3; the D gene is possibly TRBD2 (6 bases). The CDR3 DNA reads TGTGCCACCCGCGGGGACGTCGCCACAGATACGCAGTATTTT. It codes for CATRGDVATDTQYF.